This TCR beta chain was retrieved from a study of blood T cell repertoires in COVID-19. Turning to the study itself: The study drew acute and convalescent COVID-19 samples from the United States, Italy and Spain.

V was pared by 3 bases and J by 6 bases, with 12 bases between. The CDR3 extends over 14 amino acids. Germline V CDR1 and CDR2: LNHDA, SQIVND (reference sequence). The table came from immunoSEQ multiplex PCR; TCRdb's copy has only in-frame clones and leaves some out. The repertoire consists of fewer than 200,000 clones, with 79% occurring once and the leading ten covering 15% to 20%. This TCR came from an older woman in a cohort exposed to, infected with or recovered from COVID-19 (not recorded which). Sample: PBMCs or T cells enriched from blood (not recorded which). This chain connects TRBV19 to TRBJ2-1; D remains ambiguous. Here the CDR3 reads CASSILSYGNEQFF. In DNA form, the CDR3 reads TGTGCCAGTAGTATTTTGAGCTACGGCAATGAGCAGTTCTTC.